These T cell receptor beta chains were read from a single sample in a study of STAT3 mutations in large granular lymphocyte leukemia. Libraries were prepared by immunoSEQ multiplex PCR; TCRdb keeps only in-frame clonotypes and omits some of them. Here the sample spans 17,000 or so clones, 80% to 90% being singletons. The sample taken for sequencing was peripheral blood mononuclear cells. The origin of the receptors is a man between 45 and 60 years old with T-cell large granular lymphocyte leukemia. Some clones in this sample may be carry-over from other donors' samples. Both conserved end residues are part of each CDR3. The D gene is left open where the match is weak.

CDR3 protein: CASSPLAGDKETQYF; CDR3 DNA: TGCGCCAGCAGTCCACTAGCGGGAGATAAAGAGACCCAGTACTTC; V gene: TRBV23-1; CDR3 length: 15; J gene: TRBJ2-5; D gene: TRBD2
CDR3 protein: CASSMFSGANVLTF; CDR3 DNA: TGTGCCAGTAGTATGTTCTCTGGGGCCAACGTCCTGACTTTC; V gene: TRBV19; CDR3 length: 14; J gene: TRBJ2-6; D gene: -
CDR3 protein: CASSLFRGGDSSYNEQFF; CDR3 DNA: TGTGCCAGCAGCTTGTTCCGAGGAGGCGACAGCTCCTACAATGAGCAGTTCTTC; V gene: TRBV5-8; CDR3 length: 18; J gene: TRBJ2-1; D gene: -
CDR3 protein: CASSVQQGISNYGYTF; CDR3 DNA: TGTGCCAGCAGCGTTCAACAGGGGATCAGTAACTATGGCTACACCTTC; V gene: TRBV9; CDR3 length: 16; J gene: TRBJ1-2; D gene: TRBD1
CDR3 protein: CASLPGLAETQYF; CDR3 DNA: TGTGCCAGCTTACCAGGGCTTGCAGAGACCCAGTACTTC; V gene: TRBV6-1; CDR3 length: 13; J gene: TRBJ2-5; D gene: -
CDR3 protein: CASAIGGQGSYEQYF; CDR3 DNA: TGTGCCAGCGCAATCGGGGGACAGGGATCTTACGAGCAGTACTTC; V gene: TRBV18; CDR3 length: 15; J gene: TRBJ2-7; D gene: TRBD1
CDR3 protein: CACDRGVGNQPQHF; CDR3 DNA: TGTGCCTGCGACAGGGGAGTGGGAAATCAGCCCCAGCATTTT; V gene: TRBV30; CDR3 length: 14; J gene: TRBJ1-5; D gene: TRBD1
CDR3 protein: CSVEDWGGNTGELFF; CDR3 DNA: TGCAGCGTTGAAGATTGGGGGGGGAACACCGGGGAGCTGTTTTTT; V gene: TRBV29-1; CDR3 length: 15; J gene: TRBJ2-2; D gene: TRBD2
CDR3 protein: CASSAPGLGGTDTQYF; CDR3 DNA: TGTGCCAGCAGCGCCCCGGGACTAGGGGGCACAGATACGCAGTATTTT; V gene: TRBV7-9; CDR3 length: 16; J gene: TRBJ2-3; D gene: TRBD2
CDR3 protein: CASSPPLSTLNYGYTF; CDR3 DNA: TGTGCCAGCAGCCCACCTCTAAGCACCTTGAACTATGGCTACACCTTC; V gene: TRBV7-2; CDR3 length: 16; J gene: TRBJ1-2; D gene: -